This T cell receptor beta chain was captured in a study of blood T cell repertoires in COVID-19 (dated by TCRdb to the early 2020s). In terms of the full investigation: Collaborator samples came from the United States, Italy and Spain and covered acute and convalescent phases of COVID-19. The samples were drawn from the first 160 participants of the ongoing ImmuneRACE study and from under 1,500 subjects provided by 6 global collaborators. Where available, HLA class I and class II types were obtained from metadata supplied by the sample provider rather than from assay-based typing. The sample metadata nearly always contained a de-identified subject ID, COVID-19 status, age in years and sex. The repertoires were released in a freely available public database meant as a resource for research on the immune response to SARS-CoV-2. The prospective study material was composed of cDNA or gDNA derived from T cells, B-cell-depleted T cells, or PBMCs. Subjects who had been exposed to COVID-19, were actively infected with it, or had recovered from it provided the deeply sampled blood TCRbeta repertoires that made up the dataset.

V sheds 0 bases and J sheds 3 bases, leaving 20 bases between their ends. The CDR3, from cysteine to phenylalanine, totals 18 residues. Solely the CDR3 DNA is kept, with 54 bases framed from the first base. Overall study outcomes, separate from this receptor: How much clinical and demographic metadata was included differed by source and by participant, and the metadata was provided uncurated.

Collaborating institutions collected whole blood in K2EDTA tubes following their own protocols. Collaborator samples were shipped for TCRbeta analysis as frozen whole blood, isolated PBMCs, or DNA extracted from either sample type. TCRbeta CDR3 regions were amplified from genomic DNA by means of the immunoSEQ Assay, a bias-controlled multiplex PCR. The paper's data handling went like this. Nucleated cell counts per sample were estimated from amplification of reference gene primers within the assay. Sequence reads were collapsed and filtered to measure the absolute abundance of every unique TCRbeta CDR3 rearrangement. For each sample, productive Simpson clonality was calculated as the square root of Simpson's diversity index over productive rearrangements. TCRdb mirrors the immuneACCESS table, restricted to in-frame sequences. Some clones are absent from its copies; in checked studies, under half trace to an unresolved V gene, and the reason for the others is unknown. Clone size and V and J calls were adopted from that table, with D and trimming inferred from the DNA. For this sample there are about 120,000 clones; 70% to 80% appear just once. Jointly, the top ten make up 35% to 40% of the sample.

Worth noting for this clone: Its recognized antigen is unknown. No base-level quality is on record; no much larger clone is a single base apart.

This chain joins TRBV23-1 to TRBJ1-2; the D gene identity is not certain. TRBV23-1 is treated as an ORF (open reading frame) with a function not yet certain. This clonotype was sampled from a man in his forties with active or convalescent COVID-19. Sequences were obtained from peripheral blood. The CDR3 in this case is CASSQSRSGIYWDYGYTF. The bases read TGCGCCAGCAGTCAATCGAGGAGCGGAATCTACTGGGACTATGGCTACACCTTC.